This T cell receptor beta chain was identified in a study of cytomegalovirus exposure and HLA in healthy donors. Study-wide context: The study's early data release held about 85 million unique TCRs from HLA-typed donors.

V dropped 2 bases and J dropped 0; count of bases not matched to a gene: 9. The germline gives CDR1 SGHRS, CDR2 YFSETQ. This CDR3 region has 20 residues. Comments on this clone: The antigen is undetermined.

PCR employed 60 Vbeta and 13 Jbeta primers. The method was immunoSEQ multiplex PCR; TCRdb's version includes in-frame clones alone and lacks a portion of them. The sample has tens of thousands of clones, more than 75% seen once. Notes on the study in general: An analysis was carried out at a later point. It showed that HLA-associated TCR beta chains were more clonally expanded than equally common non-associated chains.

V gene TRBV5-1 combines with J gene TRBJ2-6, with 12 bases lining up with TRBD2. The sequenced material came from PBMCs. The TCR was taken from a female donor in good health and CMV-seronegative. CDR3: CASSFGLAGRENSGANVLTF. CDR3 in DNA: TGCGCCAGCAGCTTCGGACTAGCGGGGCGTGAGAACTCTGGGGCCAACGTCCTGACTTTC.